This T cell receptor beta chain was recorded in a study of control samples from healthy donors and cancer patients. This CDR3 comprises 11 residues. CDR1 is LGHDT and CDR2 is YNNKEL in the germline V gene (reference sequence). V shed 8 bases and J shed 1 base, with 6 bases lying between them. Method: immunoSEQ multiplex PCR; TCRdb's copy keeps in-frame clones and lacks some. The data contain some 150,000 clones, 93% of them singletons. This clone appeared once. This chain uses TRBV3-1 (or the pseudogene TRBV3-2) with TRBJ2-7, with D tentatively TRBD2 (6 bases). This receptor was obtained from a woman aged 60-70 years in good health. What was sequenced was blood. In DNA, the CDR3 is TGTGCCAGCGGGGGGTCCTACGAGCAGTACTTC. Residues: CASGGSYEQYF.